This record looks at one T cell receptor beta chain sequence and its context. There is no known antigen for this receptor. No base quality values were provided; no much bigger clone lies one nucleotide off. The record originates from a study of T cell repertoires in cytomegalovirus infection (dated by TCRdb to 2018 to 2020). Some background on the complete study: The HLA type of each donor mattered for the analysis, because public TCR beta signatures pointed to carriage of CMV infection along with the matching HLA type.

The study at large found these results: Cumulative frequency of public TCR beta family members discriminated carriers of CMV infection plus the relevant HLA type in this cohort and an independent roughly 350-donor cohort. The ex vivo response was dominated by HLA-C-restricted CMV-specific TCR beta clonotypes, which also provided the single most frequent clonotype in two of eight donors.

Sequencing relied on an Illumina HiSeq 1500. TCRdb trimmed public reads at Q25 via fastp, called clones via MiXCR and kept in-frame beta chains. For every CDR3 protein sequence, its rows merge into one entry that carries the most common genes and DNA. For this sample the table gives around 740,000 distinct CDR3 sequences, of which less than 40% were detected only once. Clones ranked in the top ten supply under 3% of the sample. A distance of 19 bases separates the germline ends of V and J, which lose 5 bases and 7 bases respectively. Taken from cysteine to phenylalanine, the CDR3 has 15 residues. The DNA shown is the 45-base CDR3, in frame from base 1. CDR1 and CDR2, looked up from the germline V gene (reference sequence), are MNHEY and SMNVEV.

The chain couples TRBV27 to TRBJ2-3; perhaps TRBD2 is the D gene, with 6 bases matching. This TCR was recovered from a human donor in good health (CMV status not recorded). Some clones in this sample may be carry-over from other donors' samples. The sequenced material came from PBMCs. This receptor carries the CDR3 CASSRGGEMKYTQYF. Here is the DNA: TGTGCCAGCAGTCGGGGCGGGGAAATGAAATATACGCAGTATTTT.